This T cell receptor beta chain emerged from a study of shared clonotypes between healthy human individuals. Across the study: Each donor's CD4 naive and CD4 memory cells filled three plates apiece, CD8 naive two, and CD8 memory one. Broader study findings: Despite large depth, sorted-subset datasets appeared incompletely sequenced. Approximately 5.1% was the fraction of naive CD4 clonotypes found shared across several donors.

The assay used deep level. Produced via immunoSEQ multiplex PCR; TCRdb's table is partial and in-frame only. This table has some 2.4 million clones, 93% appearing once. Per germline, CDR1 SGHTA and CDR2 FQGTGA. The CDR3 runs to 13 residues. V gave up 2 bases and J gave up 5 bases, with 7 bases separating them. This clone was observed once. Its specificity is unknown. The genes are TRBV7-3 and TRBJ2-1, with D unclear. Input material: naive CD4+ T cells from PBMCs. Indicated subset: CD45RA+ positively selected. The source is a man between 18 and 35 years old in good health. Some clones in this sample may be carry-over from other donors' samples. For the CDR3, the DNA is TGTGCCAGCAGCTTAGCCATTAACAATGAGCAGTTCTTC. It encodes CASSLAINNEQFF.